The clone carrying this TCR beta chain was seen a handful of times. What it recognizes is unknown. CDR1 is SGHAT, CDR2 FQDESV, per germline (reference sequence). The CDR3 runs 13 residues. V lost 4 bases, J lost 5 bases, and 11 bases lay in between. Tagging with unique molecular identifiers was a feature of the TCR beta cDNA libraries. It was from about 0.94 to 9.7 million T cells that about 540,000 cDNA molecules came. TCRdb re-called the PCR reads through MiXCR, storing one row per CDR3 protein. The data hold about 620,000 distinct CDR3 sequences, with about 40% observed a single time. The sample comes from a study of post-analysis software for immune sequencing data. Study context: Included among the disease courses, which were recorded for the cohort, were relapsing-remitting, secondary progressive and progressive-relapsing multiple sclerosis.

General study results and limits: The authors found that F measure strongly co-clustered same-batch samples. Roughly five TRBV segments appeared more often in patients than in controls, and TRBV5-6, TRBV5-1 and TRBV20-1 were among these. Controls had significantly higher normalized Chao1 diversity than multiple sclerosis patients.

Sequencing was performed on blood. This sequence originates from a girl between 10 and 17 years old with multiple sclerosis. The chain is built from TRBV11-1 and TRBJ2-5; D perhaps matches TRBD1 (5 bases). The CDR3 nucleotides read TGTGCCAGCAGCTCTACAGGCGGCGAGACCCAGTACTTC. Encoded protein: CASSSTGGETQYF.